There are a few counts of the clone carrying this T cell receptor (beta chain). Its antigen is undetermined. These data belong to a study of post-analysis software for immune sequencing data. Unique molecular identifiers were carried by the TCR beta cDNA libraries. Each batch of roughly 0.9 to 10 million T cells produced some 450,000 cDNA molecules. In TCRdb, the PCR reads were re-called with MiXCR into one record per CDR3 protein. The sample lists about 770,000 distinct CDR3 sequences; 40% to 55% were seen once. General observations from the study: The F measure placed samples prepared in the same batch into strongly shared clusters. TRBV segments more frequent in patients than in controls numbered about five and included TRBV5-6, TRBV5-1 and TRBV20-1.

V gave up 6 bases and J gave up 4 bases; unmatched junction bases: 15. This CDR3 is built from 17 residues. The germline V gene encodes CDR1 ENHRY and CDR2 SYGVKD. Sample: blood. The V gene is TRBV10-3, the J gene TRBJ2-1, with 7 bases that match TRBD2. This receptor was taken from a girl aged 5-17 years with multiple sclerosis. CDR3 loop: CAISLLAGVGGYNEQFF. DNA of the CDR3: TGTGCCATCAGCCTATTGGCGGGAGTGGGGGGTTACAATGAGCAGTTCTTC.